A single sample is the source of the 16 T cell receptor beta chains below, sequenced in a study of cytomegalovirus exposure and HLA in healthy donors. Only in-frame clones appear in the TCRdb table, and some are missing; sequencing was by immunoSEQ multiplex PCR. The sample holds about 200,000 clones, roughly 82% seen once. Sequenced sample: PBMCs. The receptors originated from a woman under 30 in good health and CMV-seronegative.

The chain employs TRBV7-9 and TRBJ2-5, with TRBD1 matching 9 bases. CDR1 and CDR2 from the germline V gene are SEHNR and FQNEAQ (reference sequence). J was trimmed by 4 bases and V by 0 bases; bases with no gene match: 0. The CDR3 extends over 14 amino acids. The CDR3 DNA follows: TGTGCCAGCAGCTTAGCGGGACAGGGAGAGACCCAGTACTTC. Its protein is CASSLAGQGETQYF.

This clone appeared once. The chain is built from TRBV5-1 and TRBJ2-3, with TRBD1 as a possible D gene (5 bases). V was cut by 5 bases and J by 0 bases, with 13 bases left in between. The CDR3 consists of 15 residues. Germline values: CDR1 SGHRS, CDR2 YFSETQ. The CDR3: CASRDQGFSTDTQYF. In DNA form, the CDR3 reads TGCGCCAGCAGGGACCAGGGTTTTAGCACAGATACGCAGTATTTT.

V gene TRBV10-3 combines with J gene TRBJ1-3; D is unclear. Between the trimmed V and J ends, which lost 6 bases and 0 bases, there was a span of 15 bases. CDR3 length: 16 residues. Looked up from germline, CDR1 is ENHRY and CDR2 is SYGVKD. CDR3 in amino acids: CAISALMGSSGNTIYF. Written as DNA, the CDR3 is TGTGCCATCAGCGCTCTTATGGGCAGCTCTGGAAACACCATATATTTT.

This chain links TRBV19 with TRBJ2-7; TRBD1 aligns across 9 bases. Unmatched junction bases numbered 17, after V lost 6 bases and J lost 5 bases. The CDR3 sequence is 17 residues long. Germline lookup yields CDR1 LNHDA and CDR2 SQIVND (reference sequence). CDR3: CASSSMRTGQGINEQYF. The CDR3 coding sequence is TGTGCCAGTAGCTCGATGAGAACGGGACAGGGTATCAACGAGCAGTACTTC.

A remark on this clone: A junction boundary mismatches the germline segment, possibly from a read error. The V call is TRBV18, the J call TRBJ2-3; 13 nucleotides agree with TRBD2. CDR1 is KGHSH, CDR2 LQKENI, per germline. There are 16 residues in the CDR3. Here the CDR3 DNA reads TGTGCCAGCTCGCCACCGGGACTAGCGGGGTCAGATACGCAGTATTTT. Its protein is CASSPPGLAGSDTQYF.

In this sample, this clone turned up a few times. This chain connects TRBV19 to TRBJ1-5; 7 bases align to TRBD1. Per germline, CDR1 LNHDA and CDR2 SQIVND (reference sequence). V shed 3 bases, J shed 6 bases, and the junction held 2 bases outside the gene matches. The CDR3 totals 13 residues. The CDR3 DNA follows: TGTGCCAGTAGTATCAGGGGGGCTCAGCCCCAGCATTTT. Protein sequence: CASSIRGAQPQHF.

V gene TRBV27 combines with J gene TRBJ2-1; 11 bases agree with TRBD2. Looked up from germline, CDR1 is MNHEY and CDR2 is SMNVEV (reference sequence). The CDR3 loop spans 17 amino acids. V shed 4 bases, J shed 8 bases, and the junction held 13 bases outside the gene matches. The CDR3: CASSSTSGSLRGDEQFF. CDR3 bases: TGTGCCAGCAGTTCCACTAGCGGGAGTCTTAGAGGGGATGAGCAGTTCTTC.

V gene TRBV5-4 combines with J gene TRBJ1-2; 7 bases are shared with TRBD1. The CDR3 is 20 residues long. Germline V gene sequence: CDR1 SGHNT, CDR2 YYREEE (reference sequence). V shed 0 bases, J shed 4 bases, and the junction held 21 bases outside the gene matches. DNA of the CDR3: TGTGCCAGCAGCTTGGATCCGTTTCTGCATACCAGGGGACAGTCCTATGGCTACACCTTC. It translates to CASSLDPFLHTRGQSYGYTF.

The chain employs TRBV27 and TRBJ2-1, with D possibly TRBD2 on 7 matching bases. V was trimmed by 5 bases and J by 7 bases, leaving 21 bases between them. The CDR3 runs to 16 residues. Germline loops: CDR1 MNHEY, CDR2 SMNVEV (reference sequence). CDR3 loop: CASSPLRGGSLNEQFF. In DNA form, the CDR3 reads TGTGCCAGCAGTCCCCTCAGGGGAGGGTCTTTAAATGAGCAGTTCTTC.

The chain carries TRBV21-1 and TRBJ1-5; the tabulated D call, TRBD1, remains unverified against the DNA. TRBV21-1 is given as a pseudogene. This CDR3 has 17 residues. The CDR3 spells CASSDPPWGHSGQPQHF. For the CDR3, the DNA is TGTGCCAGCAGCGATCCTCCGTGGGGACATTCGGGACAGCCCCAGCATTTT.

Points on this clone: Other DNA sequences in the same sample also yield this CDR3. The rearrangement links TRBV5-1 to TRBJ2-7, with D perhaps TRBD1 (6 bases). V lost 3 bases to trimming and J lost 0 bases, with 7 bases between them. Germline V lookup: CDR1 SGHRS, CDR2 YFSETQ. This CDR3 comprises 13 residues. CDR3 sequence (DNA): TGCGCCAGCAGCTCGGACAGCTCCTACGAGCAGTACTTC. This gives the protein CASSSDSSYEQYF.

In this sample, this clone turned up once. The chain recombines TRBV28 with TRBJ1-5, with 10 bases identical to TRBD1. The germline V gene encodes CDR1 MDHEN and CDR2 SYDVKM. J was trimmed by 4 bases and V by 4 bases; bases with no gene match: 4. The CDR3 consists of 15 residues. CDR3 DNA: TGTGCCAGCAGTTGGGACAGGGGTAGAAATCAGCCCCAGCATTTT. It specifies CASSWDRGRNQPQHF.

The rearrangement uses TRBV18 and TRBJ2-1; 10 positions agree with TRBD2. From germline, CDR1 is KGHSH and CDR2 LQKENI. Trimming at V came to 9 bases and at J to 3 bases, leaving 5 bases not matched to a gene. The CDR3 is 14 residues long. For the CDR3, the DNA is TGTGCCAGTCACACTAGCGGGAACTACAATGAGCAGTTCTTC. Protein: CASHTSGNYNEQFF.

The chain couples TRBV6-1 to TRBJ1-3; no clear D. The CDR3 spans 16 residues. The V gene's germline CDR1 is MNHNS and CDR2 SASEGT. The V gene lost 3 bases and the J gene lost 4 bases, with 16 bases spanning the gap. CDR3 bases: TGTGCCAGCAGTGACCCGAGGAGGGTGGGCGGAAACACCATATATTTT. Amino acids: CASSDPRRVGGNTIYF.

Remarks on this clone: Other DNA sequences of this sample code for an identical CDR3. The genes are TRBV5-4 and TRBJ2-5; D is possibly TRBD2 (7 bases). The CDR3 has 15 amino acids. V lost 2 bases and J 5 bases, leaving 16 bases between the germline ends. Germline CDR1 is SGHNT and CDR2 is YYREEE (reference sequence). CDR3 loop: CASSFRGGARETQYF. For the CDR3, the DNA is TGTGCCAGCAGCTTTAGGGGGGGGGCCCGGGAGACCCAGTACTTC.

The chain links TRBV2 to TRBJ1-1, with a possible D match to TRBD1 (5 bases). This CDR3 region has 13 residues. The germline gives CDR1 SNHLY, CDR2 FYNNEI. V lost 10 bases and J lost 3, with 15 bases in between. The CDR3 nucleotides read TGTGCCACTCGGGCGGGACTCTACACTGAAGCTTTCTTT. It codes for CATRAGLYTEAFF.